A selection of T cell receptor beta chains follows, all from one sample in a study of control samples from healthy donors and cancer patients. TCRdb's copy holds only in-frame clones and misses some; the assay was immunoSEQ multiplex PCR. The sample carries approximately 90,000 clones, approximately 95% recorded once. The sequenced material came from blood. All receptors derive from a woman in her twenties or thirties in good health. Both conserved end residues are part of each CDR3. Each record gives: clone size, V gene, D gene, J gene, CDR3 DNA, CDR3 protein. The D gene is left open where the match is weak. The size entry is marked missing in some rows and otherwise reads once, few, many or a size class.

NA	TRBV4-2	TRBD1	TRBJ1-2	TGTGCCAGCAGCCAAGCGACAGGGGGCGAAGGTACGAGGGGCTACACCTTC	CASSQATGGEGTRGYTF
NA	TRBV19	NA	TRBJ2-5	TGTGCCAGTAGTATTAGGTCCTCTCCCCAAGAGACCCAGTACTTC	CASSIRSSPQETQYF
NA	TRBV7-3	TRBD2	TRBJ2-3	TGTGCCAGCAGCTTAAGCGGGGGGAGCACAGATACGCAGTATTTT	CASSLSGGSTDTQYF
NA	TRBV11-2	NA	TRBJ1-1	TGTGCCAGCAGCTTAGTCTGGGGTGAAGCTTTCTTT	CASSLVWGEAFF
once	TRBV4-1	TRBD2	TRBJ2-1	TGCGCCAGCAGTCAAGTCGCGGGGGGGGGAAACAATGAGCAGTTCTTC	CASSQVAGGGNNEQFF
NA	TRBV5-8	NA	TRBJ1-5	TGTGCCAGCCGACGATGGATGAAGGGTCTTAGCAATCAGCCCCAGCATTTT	CASRRWMKGLSNQPQHF
NA	TRBV5-1	NA	TRBJ2-7	TGCGCCAGCAGCTTGTTTCTAGGGAGCCACGAGCAGTACTTC	CASSLFLGSHEQYF
NA	TRBV25-1	NA	TRBJ2-7	TGTGCCAGCAGTGAATATCCGGTAACCTACGAGCAGTACTTC	CASSEYPVTYEQYF
NA	TRBV2	TRBD1	TRBJ1-1	TGTGCCAGCAGAACGACAGGGCTGCTCTTT	CASRTTGLLF
NA	TRBV6-5	NA	TRBJ2-5	TGTGCCAGCAGTTACGGCAGGGGCCAAGAGACCCAGTACTTC	CASSYGRGQETQYF
once	TRBV18	NA	TRBJ2-7	TGTGCCAGCTCACCACCGGGCAGGGCCTACGAGCAGTACTTC	CASSPPGRAYEQYF
NA	TRBV19	TRBD1	TRBJ1-1	TGTGCCAGTAGTATCCCGACAGGGCTAAACACTGAAGCTTTCTTT	CASSIPTGLNTEAFF
NA	TRBV19	NA	TRBJ1-1	TGTGCCAGTAGTCGACTCCCAGCTTTGGGGACTGAAGCTTTCTTT	CASSRLPALGTEAFF
NA	TRBV3-1/TRBV3-2	NA	TRBJ1-4	TGTGCCAGCAGCCAAGATCCGACGGACTCGAGGGAAAAACTGTTTTTT	CASSQDPTDSREKLFF
NA	TRBV28	NA	TRBJ1-1	TGTGCCAGCAGCTCCCCGCAGGGGCAAGGCACTGAAGCTTTCTTT	CASSSPQGQGTEAFF
NA	TRBV27	NA	TRBJ2-2	TGTGCCAGCAGTATCCCCACCGGGGAGCTGTTTTTT	CASSIPTGELFF
NA	TRBV7-9	NA	TRBJ2-3	TGTGCCAGCAGCTTAGCATCAGATACGCAGTATTTT	CASSLASDTQYF
NA	TRBV19	NA	TRBJ1-5	TGTGCCAGTAGTATAGGCCCCCAAAGGCCAGGGTACGGGCAGCCCCAGCATTTT	CASSIGPQRPGYGQPQHF